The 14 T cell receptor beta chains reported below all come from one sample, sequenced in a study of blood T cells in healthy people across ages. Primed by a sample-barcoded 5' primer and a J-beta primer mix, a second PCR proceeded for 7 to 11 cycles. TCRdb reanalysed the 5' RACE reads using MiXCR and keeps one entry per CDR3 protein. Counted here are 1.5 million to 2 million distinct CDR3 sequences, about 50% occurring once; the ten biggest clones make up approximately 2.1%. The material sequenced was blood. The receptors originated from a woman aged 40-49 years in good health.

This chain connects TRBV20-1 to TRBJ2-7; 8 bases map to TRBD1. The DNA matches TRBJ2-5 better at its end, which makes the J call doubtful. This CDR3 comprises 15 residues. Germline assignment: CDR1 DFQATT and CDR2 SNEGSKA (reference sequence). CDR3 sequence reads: CSAPVAQGARETQYF. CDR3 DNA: TGCAGTGCCCCGGTCGCGCAGGGGGCTCGAGAGACCCAGTACTTC.

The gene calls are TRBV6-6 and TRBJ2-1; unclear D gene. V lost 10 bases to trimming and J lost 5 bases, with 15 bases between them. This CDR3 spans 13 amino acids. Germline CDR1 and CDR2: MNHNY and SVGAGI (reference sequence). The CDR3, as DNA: TGTGCCATATCGTGGGGTAGTAACAATGAGCAGTTCTTC. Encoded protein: CAISWGSNNEQFF.

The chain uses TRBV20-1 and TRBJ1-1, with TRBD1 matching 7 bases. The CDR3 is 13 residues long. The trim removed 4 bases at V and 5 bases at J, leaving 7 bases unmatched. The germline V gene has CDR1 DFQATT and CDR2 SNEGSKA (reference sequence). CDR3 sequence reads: CSAMDRFGTEAFF. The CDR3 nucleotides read TGCAGTGCTATGGACAGGTTCGGGACTGAAGCTTTCTTT.

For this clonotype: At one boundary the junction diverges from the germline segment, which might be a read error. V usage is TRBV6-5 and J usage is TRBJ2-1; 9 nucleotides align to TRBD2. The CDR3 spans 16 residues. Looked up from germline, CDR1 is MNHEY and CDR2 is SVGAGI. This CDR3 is CTSSYLLAGGYNEQFF. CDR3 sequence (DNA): TGTACCAGCAGTTACTTACTAGCGGGTGGATACAATGAGCAGTTCTTC.

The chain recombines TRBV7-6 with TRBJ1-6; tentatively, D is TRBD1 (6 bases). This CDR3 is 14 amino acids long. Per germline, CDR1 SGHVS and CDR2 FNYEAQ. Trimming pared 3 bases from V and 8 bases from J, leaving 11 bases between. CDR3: CASSFSGVDSPLHF. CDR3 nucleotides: TGTGCCAGCAGCTTTTCAGGGGTCGATTCACCCCTCCACTTT.

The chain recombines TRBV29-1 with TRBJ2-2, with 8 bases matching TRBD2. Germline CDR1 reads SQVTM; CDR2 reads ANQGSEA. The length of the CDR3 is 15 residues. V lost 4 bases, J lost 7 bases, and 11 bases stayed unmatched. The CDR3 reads CSVGSGGASFGELFF. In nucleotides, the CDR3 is TGCAGCGTTGGTTCCGGGGGGGCCTCCTTCGGGGAGCTGTTTTTT.

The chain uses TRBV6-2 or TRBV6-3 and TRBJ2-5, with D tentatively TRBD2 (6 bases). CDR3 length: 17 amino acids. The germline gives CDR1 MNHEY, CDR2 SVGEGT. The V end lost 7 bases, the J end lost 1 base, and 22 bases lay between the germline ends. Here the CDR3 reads CASTHSRKRGGQETQYF. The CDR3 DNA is TGTGCCAGCACCCACTCGAGGAAGAGGGGAGGCCAAGAGACCCAGTACTTC.

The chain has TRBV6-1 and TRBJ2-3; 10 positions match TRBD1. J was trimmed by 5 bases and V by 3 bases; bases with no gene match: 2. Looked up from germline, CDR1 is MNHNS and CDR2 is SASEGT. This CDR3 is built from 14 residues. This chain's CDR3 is CASSEGQGRDTQYF. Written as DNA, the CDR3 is TGTGCCAGCAGTGAGGGACAGGGGAGAGATACGCAGTATTTT.

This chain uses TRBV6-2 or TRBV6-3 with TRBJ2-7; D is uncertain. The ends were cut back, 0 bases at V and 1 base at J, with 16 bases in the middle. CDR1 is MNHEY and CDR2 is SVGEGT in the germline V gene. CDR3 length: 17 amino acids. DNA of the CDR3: TGTGCCAGCAGTTACTCTAGCCGCTCCGACTTTTCCTACGAGCAGTACTTC. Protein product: CASSYSSRSDFSYEQYF.

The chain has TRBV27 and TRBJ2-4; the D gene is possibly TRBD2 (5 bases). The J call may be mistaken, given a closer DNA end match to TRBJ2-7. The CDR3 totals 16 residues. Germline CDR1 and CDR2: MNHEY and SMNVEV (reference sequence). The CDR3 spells CASSLWSEGASYEQYF. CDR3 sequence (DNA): TGTGCCAGCAGTTTATGGTCAGAGGGCGCTTCCTACGAGCAGTACTTC.

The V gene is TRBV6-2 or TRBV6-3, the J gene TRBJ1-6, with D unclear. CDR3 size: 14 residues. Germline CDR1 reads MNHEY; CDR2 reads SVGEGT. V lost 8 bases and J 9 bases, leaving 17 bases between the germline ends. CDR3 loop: CASGRTSETSPLHF. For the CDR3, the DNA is TGTGCCAGCGGACGCACGTCTGAGACTTCACCCCTCCACTTT.

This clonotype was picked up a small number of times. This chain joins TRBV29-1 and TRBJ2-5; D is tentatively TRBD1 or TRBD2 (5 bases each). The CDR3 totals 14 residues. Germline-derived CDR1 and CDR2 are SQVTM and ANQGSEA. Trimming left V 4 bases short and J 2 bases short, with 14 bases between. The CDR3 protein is CSVGLNGGQETQYF. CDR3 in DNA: TGCAGCGTTGGCTTAAATGGGGGTCAAGAGACCCAGTACTTC.

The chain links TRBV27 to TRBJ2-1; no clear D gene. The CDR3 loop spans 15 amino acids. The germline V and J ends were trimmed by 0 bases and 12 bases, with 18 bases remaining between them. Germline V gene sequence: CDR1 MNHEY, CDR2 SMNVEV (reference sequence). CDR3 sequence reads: CASSLSVGQETRQFF. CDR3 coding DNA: TGTGCCAGCAGTTTATCGGTAGGGCAGGAAACCCGGCAGTTCTTC.

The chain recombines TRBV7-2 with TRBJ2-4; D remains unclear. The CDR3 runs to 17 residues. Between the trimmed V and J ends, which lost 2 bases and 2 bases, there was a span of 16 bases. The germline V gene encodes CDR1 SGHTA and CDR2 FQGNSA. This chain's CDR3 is CASSLLKFNKTKNIQYF. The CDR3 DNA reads TGTGCCAGCAGCTTACTTAAGTTTAATAAAACCAAAAACATTCAGTACTTC. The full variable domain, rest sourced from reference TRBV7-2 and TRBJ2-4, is GAGVSQSPSNKVTEKGKDVELRCDPISGHTALYWYRQSLGQGLEFLIYFQGNSAPDKSGLPSDRFSAERTGGSVSTLTIQRTQQEDSAVYLCASSLLKFNKTKNIQYFGAGTRLSVL.